This T cell receptor (beta chain) was sequenced during a study of blood T cell repertoires in COVID-19. Study context: Acute-phase and convalescent COVID-19 samples originated in the United States, Italy and Spain. In each case, the material was cDNA or gDNA derived from T cells, B-cell-depleted T cells, or PBMCs.

The CDR3 runs to 17 residues. The ends were cut back, 0 bases at V and 0 bases at J, with 14 bases in the middle. Germline loops: CDR1 LNHDA, CDR2 SQIVND (reference sequence). Original methodology: Cell counts per sample came from amplifying reference gene primers. TCRdb's copy holds only in-frame clones and misses some; the assay was immunoSEQ multiplex PCR. V and J calls and clone size follow that table, whereas D and trimming were derived from the DNA. The sample shows about 230,000 clones, approximately 81% of them seen only once. The genes are TRBV19 and TRBJ1-1, with D unclear. Sequenced input: peripheral blood. The receptor was isolated from a man aged 35 to 55 with acute or convalescent COVID-19. As DNA, the CDR3 is TGTGCCAGTAGTATAGATCTTTCCCGAGGAGTGAACACTGAAGCTTTCTTT. Translated: CASSIDLSRGVNTEAFF.